Each of the 22 T cell receptor beta chains below was sequenced from the same sample in a study of T cell repertoires in cytomegalovirus infection. From the reads, TCRdb called clonotypes with MiXCR, one entry per CDR3 protein. The data show just under 550,000 distinct CDR3 sequences, around a quarter seen once. Input material: PBMCs. Receptors originate from a human donor in good health (CMV status not recorded). Some clones in this sample may be carry-over from other donors' samples.

Turning to this clonotype: A much larger clone is a single base away; this may be a read error. The genes are TRBV7-2 and TRBJ2-5, with 8 bases aligning to TRBD2. The CDR3 contains 14 residues. From germline, CDR1 is SGHTA and CDR2 FQGNSA. CDR3 region: CAGSTGTGGETQYF. CDR3 bases: TGTGCCGGCAGCACCGGGACGGGAGGGGAGACCCAGTACTTC.

This chain connects TRBV29-1 to TRBJ2-7, with 8 bases fitting TRBD2. The junction had 7 bases not matched to a gene; V was cut back by 3 bases and J by 6 bases. The CDR3 length is 13 residues. The V gene's germline CDR1 is SQVTM and CDR2 ANQGSEA. This CDR3 is CSVEREAGGEQYF. The DNA of the CDR3 is TGCAGCGTTGAGCGGGAGGCGGGCGGCGAGCAGTACTTC.

This chain uses TRBV29-1 with TRBJ2-1, with a weak D call TRBD2 (5 bases). CDR3 length equals 12 residues. Trimming left V 4 bases short and J 3 bases short, with 7 bases between. In germline, CDR1 is SQVTM, CDR2 ANQGSEA. Here the CDR3 DNA reads TGCAGCGTTGTAGGGAGCTACAATGAGCAGTTCTTC. It specifies CSVVGSYNEQFF.

The V gene is TRBV12-3 or TRBV12-4, the J gene TRBJ2-5; TRBD1 is a possible D gene (6 bases). The germline V and J ends were trimmed by 5 bases and 1 base, with 20 bases remaining between them. The CDR3 consists of 17 residues. Here the CDR3 reads CASSRAADSLLQETQYF. In nucleotides, the CDR3 is TGTGCCAGCAGTAGAGCAGCGGACAGCTTACTCCAAGAGACCCAGTACTTC.

This clonotype was seen more than once but under ten times. The CDR3: CASSRGLVTNTGELFF. The CDR3 coding sequence is TGTGCCAGCAGCCGCGGATTGGTAACGAACACCGGGGAGCTGTTTTTT. The chain has TRBV11-3 and TRBJ2-2; no reliable D call. Per germline, CDR1 SGHNT and CDR2 YENEEA. Between the trimmed V and J ends, which lost 5 bases and 0 bases, there was a span of 13 bases. The CDR3 consists of 16 residues.

The chain uses TRBV6-2 or TRBV6-3 and TRBJ2-1; no clear D. This CDR3 region has 13 residues. V was trimmed by 6 bases and J by 5 bases, leaving 11 bases between them. Germline V gene sequence: CDR1 MNHEY, CDR2 SVGEGT. CDR3 sequence: CASRRLGHNEQFF. Written as DNA, the CDR3 is TGTGCCAGCAGGCGCCTTGGGCACAATGAGCAGTTCTTC.

In its sample, this clonotype was seen a few times. The chain employs TRBV7-9 and TRBJ2-1; 7 bases map to TRBD2. The CDR3 runs to 14 residues. V lost 7 bases, J lost 6 bases, and 9 bases stayed unmatched. Per germline, CDR1 SEHNR and CDR2 FQNEAQ (reference sequence). The CDR3 DNA is TGTGCCAGCATCAGGCTCGGGAGGACCAATGAGCAGTTCTTC. Translating gives CASIRLGRTNEQFF.

This clonotype was observed a handful of times. The chain uses TRBV18 and TRBJ1-3; D is undetermined. The CDR3 runs 15 residues. The germline CDR1 and CDR2 sequences are KGHSH and LQKENI. V was cut by 3 bases and J by 2 bases, with 11 bases left in between. CDR3 loop: CASSPPNSPGNTIYF. In DNA form, the CDR3 reads TGTGCCAGCTCACCCCCCAACAGCCCTGGAAACACCATATATTTT.

This clonotype showed up many times. CDR3 coding DNA: TGTGCCAGCAGTTCCCAAAGGGGGCTGGGCACTGAAGCTTTCTTT. It is translated as CASSSQRGLGTEAFF. This sequence joins TRBV12-3 or TRBV12-4 and TRBJ1-1, with 7 bases identical to TRBD1. Trimming took 4 bases from V and 4 from J; bases not matched to a gene: 9. The CDR3 extends over 15 amino acids.

This clonotype was found a few times. CDR3 sequence (DNA): TGTGCCACCAGGGTCTTGGGCACAGATACGCAGTATTTT. Amino acids: CATRVLGTDTQYF. V is TRBV15 and J is TRBJ2-3; the D is unclear. CDR3 size: 13 residues. Germline CDR1 is LNHNV and CDR2 is YYDKDF (reference sequence). V lost 6 bases to trimming and J lost 1 base, with 8 bases between them.

The CDR3, as DNA: TGTGCCAGCACCCTGGGACGGATGAATCAGCCCCAGCATTTT. It specifies CASTLGRMNQPQHF. The V gene is TRBV12-3 or TRBV12-4, the J gene TRBJ1-5, with D possibly matching TRBD1 (5 bases). This CDR3 contains 14 residues. Trimming shortened V by 7 bases and J by 4 bases, and 14 bases separated the two germline ends.

This rearrangement joins TRBV7-2 to TRBJ2-7; D is possibly TRBD1 or TRBD2 (6 bases each). Germline V gene data show CDR1 as SGHTA and CDR2 as FQGNSA. The CDR3 runs 15 residues. The V end lost 5 bases, the J end lost 4 bases, and 18 bases lay between the germline ends. The CDR3 DNA is TGTGCCAGCAGCCCCGCTGAGAGGGGGGTTTACGAGCAGTACTTC. This sequence encodes CASSPAERGVYEQYF.

The chain has TRBV2 and TRBJ2-3, with TRBD2 identical over 8 bases. The CDR3 loop spans 16 amino acids. V trimming: 5 bases; J trimming: 2 bases; junction bases outside the gene matches: 9. Looked up from germline, CDR1 is SNHLY and CDR2 is FYNNEI. CDR3 loop: CASSPPGLANTDTQYF. The CDR3 DNA follows: TGTGCCAGCAGTCCTCCAGGACTAGCCAACACAGATACGCAGTATTTT.

Turning to this clonotype: Being one base from a much bigger clone, this may be a read error. V gene TRBV7-2 combines with J gene TRBJ1-1; D is perhaps TRBD1 (5 bases). Looked up from germline, CDR1 is SGHTA and CDR2 is FQGNSA. CDR3 length: 14 residues. With 5 bases removed from V and 7 bases from J, the gap between germline ends came to 17 bases. Here the CDR3 reads CASSPFARALEAFF. The CDR3 nucleotides read TGTGCCAGCAGCCCTTTCGCCAGGGCACTTGAAGCTTTCTTT.

The chain recombines TRBV6-2 or TRBV6-3 with TRBJ2-7, with TRBD2 as a possible D gene (6 bases). CDR1 and CDR2 from the germline V gene are MNHEY and SVGEGT. V was clipped by 3 bases and J by 9 bases, with 15 bases between them. The CDR3 is 13 residues long. Here the CDR3 DNA reads TGTGCCAGCAGTTATGATCTTGCGGGAAGGCAGTACGTC. Translated: CASSYDLAGRQYV.

There are many counts of this clonotype. The chain recombines TRBV7-2 with TRBJ1-2; D might be TRBD1 (5 bases). Between the trimmed V and J ends, which lost 2 bases and 13 bases, there was a span of 23 bases. The germline V gene encodes CDR1 SGHTA and CDR2 FQGNSA. The CDR3 has 15 amino acids. CDR3 sequence: CASSLPGHLEVSGTF. The CDR3 bases are TGTGCCAGCAGCTTACCCGGACACCTCGAGGTTTCTGGCACCTTC.

This chain links TRBV4-3 with TRBJ2-1, with TRBD2 identical over 11 bases. The CDR3 runs to 18 residues. V lost 0 bases, J lost 5 bases, and 9 bases stayed unmatched. Germline V gene lookup returns CDR1 LGHNA and CDR2 YSLEER. The CDR3 nucleotides are TGCGCCAGCAGCCAAGATCCGTACCTAGCGGGAGGTCACAATGAGCAGTTCTTC. Translation: CASSQDPYLAGGHNEQFF.

This clonotype was counted only a few times. The chain has TRBV24-1 and TRBJ2-1; 11 nucleotides line up with TRBD1. V lost 3 bases, J lost 7 bases, and 7 bases stayed unmatched. Germline CDR1 and CDR2: KGHDR and SFDVKD. The CDR3 sequence is 16 residues long. CDR3 nucleotides: TGTGCCACCAGTGATCCGGGACAGGGGGTTGCGAATGAGCAGTTCTTC. This codes for CATSDPGQGVANEQFF.

This clonotype has more than one count but fewer than ten. The rearrangement joins TRBV3-1 to TRBJ1-1, with D maybe TRBD1 (5 bases). Per the germline V gene, CDR1 is LGHDT and CDR2 is YNNKEL (reference sequence). This CDR3 has 15 amino acids. V lost 4 bases, J lost 5 bases, and 17 bases lay in between. The CDR3 DNA follows: TGTGCCAGCAGCCCGTTGGGCAGGGCGCGGACTGAAGCTTTCTTT. Translated: CASSPLGRARTEAFF.

The V call is TRBV3-1, the J call TRBJ1-1, with D possibly TRBD1 on 6 matching bases. The CDR3 consists of 14 residues. The ends were cut back, 2 bases at V and 7 bases at J, with 14 bases in the middle. Germline lookup yields CDR1 LGHDT and CDR2 YNNKEL (reference sequence). The CDR3 sequence: CASSQSGAYYEAFF. The CDR3 bases are TGTGCCAGCAGCCAATCGGGGGCTTATTATGAAGCTTTCTTT.

In DNA form, the CDR3 reads TGTGCCACCAGCAGAGATCTGACGGAGCGCGATGAGCAGTTCTTC. This translates into CATSRDLTERDEQFF. V gene TRBV15 combines with J gene TRBJ2-1; unclear D gene. The CDR3 contains 15 residues. Germline values: CDR1 LNHNV, CDR2 YYDKDF (reference sequence). Trimming shortened V by 0 bases and J by 8 bases, and 14 bases separated the two germline ends.

The gene calls are TRBV15 and TRBJ2-7; D possibly matches TRBD1 or TRBD2 (5 bases each). Germline CDR1 and CDR2: LNHNV and YYDKDF (reference sequence). The CDR3 is made up of 15 amino acids. Trimming removed 5 bases from V and 6 bases from J, with 20 bases in between. CDR3 nucleotides: TGTGCCACCAGCTCTGAGGGGAAGGGAACGGGCGAGCAGTACTTC. Translation gives CATSSEGKGTGEQYF.